This T cell receptor (beta chain) was observed in a study of T cells expressing NK-cell markers (dated by TCRdb to the early 2020s). Background for the entire study: TCR beta-chain repertoires were profiled in sorted CD3+CD56+NKG2C+, CD3+CD56+NKG2C- and CD3+CD56-NKG2C+ T-cell subsets from several donors. Among the eight sequenced donors, only one was HCMV-seronegative, while the other seven were HCMV-seropositive. The study sequenced eight donors, all healthy volunteers chosen at random: three men and five women. The libraries were sequenced on Illumina HiSeq 2000/2500, MiSeq or NextSeq, producing 2 x 150 bp reads.

Including cysteine and phenylalanine, the CDR3 has 18 amino acids. No DNA sequence is on record. CDR1 and CDR2 are read off the germline V gene as MNHEY and SVGAGI. To determine HCMV serostatus, a commercial ELISA kit was used to detect HCMV-specific IgG in serum. Peripheral blood mononuclear cells were isolated from blood by Ficoll density gradient centrifugation. This sample was sequenced with an Illumina HiSeq 2000. TCR beta cDNA libraries were prepared using 5'RACE template switching, which introduced a universal primer site and unique molecular identifiers. cDNA synthesis was primed from the TCR beta constant segment, followed by two successive PCR amplification steps. Processing in the source paper ran as follows. Reads were demultiplexed and grouped by UMI with MIGEC, and clonotypes were assembled and quantified with MiTCR. Only TCR cDNA sequences supported by at least two reads were kept to exclude erroneous sequences. The tcR package was used for downstream repertoire analysis, and clonotypes were matched between fractions using CDR3 nucleotide sequence together with V segment. VDJmatch was used to annotate antigen specificity against VDJdb, with one amino acid substitution in CDR3 permitted. Following TCRdb reprocessing, every CDR3 protein sequence forms one entry, and DNA is not provided. Clone size and V and J calls follow TCRdb, not the original study. The sample table includes 400,000 to 450,000 distinct CDR3 sequences. Clones ranked in the top ten supply less than 7.5% of the sample.

Notes on this clonotype: It lacks a known antigen.

The study at large found these results: In more than five donors, the dominant CD3+CD56+NKG2C+ clonotypes ranked among the top 10 CD8+ clonotypes, making up about 1.0-7.0% of CD8+ T cells. Whether the expanded NKG2C-expressing T cell clones were specific for HCMV antigens was left unclear. Those dominant clonotypes were again the most abundant among CD3+CD56-NKG2C+ cells in several donors, at about 25-60.1%.

This receptor chain uses TRBV6-5 and TRBJ2-5; TCRdb calls TRBD1, which cannot be checked without DNA. Sequencing was carried out using blood T cells: a sorted CD56 or NKG2C T cell subset, CD4+ or CD8+ T cells, or bulk PBMC T cells (not recorded which). This clonotype originated in a woman between 18 and 70 years old in good health. CDR3 reads: CASSYSIVQGGTSETQYF.